This TCR beta chain was observed in a study of blood T cells in healthy people across ages. General study points: Significant beta diversity loss was already apparent by age roughly 38, declining roughly linearly.

Worth noting for this clonotype: Its specificity is unknown.

Germline V gene lookup returns CDR1 MNHEY and CDR2 SMNVEV (reference sequence). The CDR3 is made up of 17 amino acids. The trim removed 5 bases at V and 0 bases at J, leaving 12 bases unmatched. Next came a second PCR, run for 7 to 11 cycles, which used a sample-barcoded 5' primer along with a J-beta primer mix. A single record per CDR3 protein comes from TCRdb applying MiXCR to the 5' RACE reads. The table shows approximately 800,000 distinct CDR3 sequences, with 30% to 45% occurring only once. This receptor was taken from a man in his late teens or twenties in good health. Sample: blood. V usage is TRBV27 and J usage is TRBJ2-7; 8 positions match TRBD1. CDR3 protein: CASSPSPGQVSSYEQYF. The CDR3, as DNA: TGTGCCAGCAGTCCCTCCCCGGGACAGGTTAGCTCCTACGAGCAGTACTTC.